This T cell receptor beta chain came from a study of T cells expressing NK-cell markers. Germline V lookup: CDR1 MNHEY, CDR2 SVGEGT. The CDR3 has 14 residues. TCRdb reprocessed the 5' RACE reads; each CDR3 protein has one entry and no DNA is given. Its listing shows hundreds of thousands of distinct CDR3 sequences. Sequencing was carried out using blood T cells: a sorted CD56 or NKG2C T cell subset, CD4+ or CD8+ T cells, or bulk PBMC T cells (not recorded which). The rearrangement uses TRBV6-2 or TRBV6-3 and TRBJ2-3; there is no DNA to check the TCRdb D call of TRBD1. This sequence originates from a man between 18 and 69 years old in good health. CDR3 protein: CASSPPHTAPTQYF.